The present T cell receptor (beta chain) was sequenced within a study of blood T cell repertoires in COVID-19 (dated by TCRdb to about 2020). Turning to the overall study: For ImmuneRACE Cohort 3, a participant was defined as recovered based on two consecutive negative NP/OP PCR tests, clearance by a healthcare professional, or resolution of symptoms. HLA class I and class II types, where available, came from metadata supplied by the sample provider rather than from assay-based typing. The repertoires were made available in a free public database intended to serve as a resource for research on the immune response to SARS-CoV-2. The samples were drawn from two sources: the first 160 participants of the ongoing ImmuneRACE study, and fewer than 1,500 subjects contributed by 6 global collaborators. Subjects who had been exposed to COVID-19, were actively infected with it, or had recovered from it provided the deeply sampled blood TCRbeta repertoires that made up the dataset. The prospective study material was composed of cDNA or gDNA derived from T cells, B-cell-depleted T cells, or PBMCs. Samples covering the acute and convalescent phases of COVID-19 were provided by collaborators in the United States, Italy and Spain. Nearly every sample came with metadata listing a de-identified subject ID, COVID-19 status, age in years and sex.

TCRbeta CDR3 regions were amplified from genomic DNA by means of the immunoSEQ Assay, a bias-controlled multiplex PCR. The authors' pipeline ran thus. The number of nucleated cells in each sample was estimated by amplification of reference gene primers within the assay. To quantify the absolute abundance of each unique TCRbeta CDR3 rearrangement, sequence reads were collapsed and filtered. For each sample, productive Simpson clonality was calculated as the square root of Simpson's diversity index over productive rearrangements. Entries here come from immuneACCESS through TCRdb and include only in-frame sequences with V and J called. Some clones fail to appear in such tables; in the studies checked, an unresolved V gene covers under half of the shortfall, and the cause of the remainder is unknown. For V, J and clone size, that table is used; D and trimming come from the DNA. Present in this sample are 200,000 to 250,000 clones, roughly 90% of which were seen just once. The ten largest clonotypes hold 3% to 3.5% of the sample.

The germline ends are 12 bases apart after V is trimmed by 8 bases and J by 4 bases. CDR1 and CDR2 are read off the germline V gene as SGHTA and FQGNSA. The cysteine opens and the phenylalanine closes a CDR3 of 13 amino acids. The CDR3 DNA has 39 bases and is translated from base 1. Participants in the prospective study were aged roughly 18 to 100 years, lived in more than 20 United States geographic areas, and enrolled through a virtual design. In the prospective study, participants were assigned to cohorts based on the clinical history participants reported in a screening survey and a study questionnaire. In the prospective study, mobile phlebotomists collected whole blood, serum and a nasopharyngeal or oropharyngeal swab from each participant. Over a roughly 2-month period, participants in the prospective study had the option of providing additional blood draws and questionnaires. Before DNA extraction, prospective study blood samples were shipped either frozen or at room temperature.

The investigation overall reported the following: How much clinical and demographic metadata was included differed by source and by participant, and the metadata was provided uncurated.

As regards this clone: Its antigen is still unknown. Base qualities are not at hand, and no much larger clone is one base apart.

The chain joins TRBV7-2 to TRBJ1-5; matching of 5 bases hints at TRBD1 as the D gene. The sample was PBMCs or T cells enriched from blood (not recorded which). This TCR came from a woman between 50 and 59 years old in a cohort exposed to, infected with or recovered from COVID-19 (not recorded which). The nucleotide sequence is TGTGCCAGCGGAGACAGCTTAAATCAGCCCCAGCATTTT. It translates as CASGDSLNQPQHF.